The present TCR beta chain was sequenced within a study of blood T cells in healthy people across ages. Overall study findings and caveats: Shifts in expanded clonotypes may have been confounded by donor CMV status, which was unknown.

Per-sample PBMC isolation yielded at least 6 million cells. Together with a sample-barcoded 5' primer, a J-beta primer mix was included in a second PCR lasting about 6 to 11 cycles. Template switching added a 12-random-nucleotide identifier to every cDNA molecule. Using its own MiXCR run on the 5' RACE reads, TCRdb lists one record per CDR3 protein. The table includes about 1.4 million distinct CDR3 sequences, roughly 60% detected once. This clonotype has more than one count but fewer than ten. The target antigen is unknown. Germline loops: CDR1 MGHRA, CDR2 YSYEKL. V shed 2 bases and J 2 bases; nucleotides not matched to a gene: 6. This CDR3 spans 15 amino acids.

This TCR came from a man between 18 and 29 years old in good health. This sequence joins TRBV4-1 and TRBJ2-7; TRBD2 matches 7 bases. The sequencing sample was made of blood. As DNA, the CDR3 is TGCGCCAGCAGCCAATTAGCGGGCCCTACCTACGAGCAGTACTTC. The encoded protein is CASSQLAGPTYEQYF.